One sample yielded the 21 T cell receptor beta chains listed below, sequenced in a study of blood T cell repertoires in COVID-19. The data were produced by immunoSEQ multiplex PCR, yet TCRdb's version contains in-frame clones alone and is incomplete. The sample lists 53,000 or so clones; about 82% were seen once. The specimen sequenced was peripheral blood. The receptors originated from an older man with active COVID-19.

This chain joins TRBV19 and TRBJ2-4; a weak D match, TRBD2 (7 bases). Germline CDR1 LNHDA, CDR2 SQIVND (reference sequence). The germline V and J ends were trimmed by 6 bases and 4 bases, with 16 bases remaining between them. This CDR3 is built from 15 residues. The CDR3: CASSPRGAHKNIQYF. CDR3 sequence (DNA): TGTGCCAGTAGCCCCCGGGGGGCGCATAAAAACATTCAGTACTTC.

Worth noting for this clone: Because it lacks the conserved phenylalanine or tryptophan at the end, this CDR3 is likely a read error. No DNA is shown, since the ends of the CDR3 on it are uncertain; the CDR3 is the one TCRdb lists. The J gene is TRBJ2-4, the V gene TRBV19; TRBD1, as called in the table, went unchecked against the DNA. CDR1 is LNHDA and CDR2 is SQIVND in the germline V gene (reference sequence). Both ends counted, the CDR3 spans 11 residues. CDR3: CASSYTLTGIV.

This sequence joins TRBV2 and TRBJ2-5; no clear D gene. Between the trimmed V and J ends, which lost 5 bases and 1 base, there was a span of 5 bases. The V gene's germline CDR1 is SNHLY and CDR2 FYNNEI. This CDR3 is 12 amino acids long. The DNA for the CDR3 is TGTGCCAGCAGTTACAGCCAAGAGACCCAGTACTTC. Protein product: CASSYSQETQYF.

The rearrangement joins TRBV12-3 or TRBV12-4 to TRBJ1-1; 8 bases are a match to TRBD1. The CDR3 is 13 amino acids. V was pared by 6 bases and J by 1 base, with 1 base of the junction left unmatched. The chain's CDR3 is CASSGQGNTEAFF. In nucleotides, the CDR3 is TGTGCCAGCAGCGGACAGGGGAACACTGAAGCTTTCTTT.

This clone was detected only once. This chain uses TRBV6-2 or TRBV6-3 with TRBJ1-2, with D hard to call. V lost 4 bases and J lost 4, with 10 bases in between. CDR1 and CDR2 (germline): MNHEY, SVGEGT. The CDR3 is made up of 13 amino acids. The CDR3 spells CASSSIQVYGYTF. In nucleotides, the CDR3 is TGTGCCAGCAGTTCCATTCAGGTCTATGGCTACACCTTC.

The V call is TRBV5-3, the J call TRBJ1-1, with 11 bases lining up with TRBD1. TRBV5-3 is labeled an ORF, and its function is uncertain. The V and J ends lost 6 bases and 2 bases, in that order; junction bases with no gene match: 6. The CDR3 covers 15 residues. CDR3 sequence reads: CARTDRGLVNTEAFF. CDR3 nucleotide sequence: TGTGCCAGAACGGACAGGGGGCTTGTCAACACTGAAGCTTTCTTT.

The chain carries TRBV6-6 and TRBJ2-3; 7 positions match TRBD1. The CDR3 sequence is 16 residues long. V lost 5 bases and J lost 6; bases outside the gene matches: 14. The germline V gene encodes CDR1 MNHNY and CDR2 SVGAGI (reference sequence). The CDR3 spells CASSRGLLGRRDTQYF. In DNA form, the CDR3 reads TGTGCCAGCAGTAGGGGGCTTTTAGGAAGACGGGATACGCAGTATTTT.

This rearrangement joins TRBV19 to TRBJ1-4; the match to TRBD1 covers 9 bases. The ends lost 4 bases at V and 5 bases at J; junction bases unmatched: 11. Germline V CDR1 and CDR2: LNHDA, SQIVND (reference sequence). CDR3 length: 17 amino acids. In nucleotides, the CDR3 is TGTGCCAGTAGTAGACGACAGGGGGGTACGGGCAATGAAAAACTGTTTTTT. This encodes CASSRRQGGTGNEKLFF.

The genes are TRBV21-1 and TRBJ1-5; the D call of TRBD1 is as the table states it, not checked on the DNA. TRBV21-1 is annotated as a pseudogene. CDR3 length: 19 amino acids. The CDR3 DNA is TGTGCCAGCAGCAAACCAAGCCGTAAGGACAGGGAGGAGGATCAGCCCCAGCATTTT. Amino acids: CASSKPSRKDREEDQPQHF.

The CDR3 loop is CASSPGGTGDYNEQFF. The CDR3 DNA follows: TGTGCCAGCAGCCCTGGAGGGACAGGGGACTACAATGAGCAGTTCTTC. The genes are TRBV5-4 and TRBJ2-1; 10 bases align to TRBD1. The CDR3 has 16 amino acids. V lost 4 bases to trimming and J lost 3 bases; unmatched junction nucleotides: 7. Germline V CDR1 and CDR2: SGHNT, YYREEE (reference sequence).

The V and J genes are TRBV4-3 and TRBJ1-1; no clear D. V was clipped by 0 bases and J by 8 bases, with 13 bases between them. The CDR3 length is 14 residues. Germline assignment: CDR1 LGHNA and CDR2 YSLEER. The CDR3 DNA follows: TGCGCCAGCAGCCAAGAGGCGGATTTTTCCGAAGCTTTCTTT. Translating gives CASSQEADFSEAFF.

The chain has TRBV6-5 and TRBJ1-5; D is uncertain. Germline lookup yields CDR1 MNHEY and CDR2 SVGAGI. V lost 8 bases to trimming and J lost 3 bases, with 17 bases between them. The CDR3 runs 15 residues. The CDR3 is CASAHRGSDNQPQHF. CDR3 sequence (DNA): TGTGCCAGCGCCCACCGGGGATCGGACAATCAGCCCCAGCATTTT.

The chain combines TRBV5-5 with TRBJ1-3; D is ambiguous. Per the germline V gene, CDR1 is SGHKS and CDR2 is YYEKEE (reference sequence). The V end was cut by 3 bases, the J end by 8 bases, with 18 bases between. The CDR3 has 15 amino acids. CDR3 loop: CASSSLGSTSDTIYF. The CDR3 nucleotides read TGTGCCAGCAGCTCACTGGGCAGCACGTCGGACACCATATATTTT.

V and J are TRBV5-1 and TRBJ1-2; 7 bases agree with TRBD1. Germline V CDR1 and CDR2: SGHRS, YFSETQ. With 3 bases clipped from V and 5 bases from J, the junction kept 10 bases outside the gene matches. The CDR3 length is 15 residues. CDR3 sequence reads: CASSSPDRVDYGYTF. The DNA of the CDR3 is TGCGCCAGCAGCTCTCCAGACAGGGTTGATTATGGCTACACCTTC.

The chain links TRBV19 to TRBJ1-6, with D possibly being TRBD1 (5 bases). This CDR3 is 14 amino acids long. V lost 6 bases and J lost 8, with 14 bases in between. CDR1 and CDR2 from the germline V gene are LNHDA and SQIVND (reference sequence). CDR3 sequence reads: CASRRGTGDSPLHF. Here the CDR3 DNA reads TGTGCCAGTAGGCGGGGGACCGGGGATTCACCCCTCCACTTT.

The rearrangement uses TRBV7-8 and TRBJ2-7, with TRBD2 as a possible D gene (7 bases). This CDR3 has 13 residues. Germline V gene sequence: CDR1 SGHVS, CDR2 FQNEAQ. Trimming took 5 bases from V and 7 from J, leaving 15 bases between them. CDR3 amino acids: CASSRQVGREQYF. In DNA form, the CDR3 reads TGTGCCAGCAGCCGACAGGTCGGGAGGGAGCAGTACTTC.

V gene TRBV5-5 combines with J gene TRBJ1-3, with a possible D match to TRBD1 (5 bases). The CDR3 contains 15 residues. Germline CDR1 and CDR2: SGHKS and YYEKEE (reference sequence). The ends were cut back, 4 bases at V and 0 bases at J, with 11 bases in the middle. CDR3 DNA sequence: TGTGCCAGCAGCCTACAGGTGGGCTCTGGAAACACCATATATTTT. It encodes CASSLQVGSGNTIYF.

The chain combines TRBV6-6 with TRBJ2-5; D not certain. V was cut by 2 bases and J by 4 bases, with 8 bases left in between. There are 13 residues in the CDR3. The V gene's germline CDR1 is MNHNY and CDR2 SVGAGI (reference sequence). CDR3 residues: CASSYGGGETQYF. CDR3 coding DNA: TGTGCCAGCAGTTACGGCGGTGGAGAGACCCAGTACTTC.

The chain combines TRBV7-2 with TRBJ1-1; D possibly corresponds to TRBD1 (5 bases). From germline, CDR1 is SGHTA and CDR2 FQGNSA. This CDR3 region has 14 residues. The V gene lost 5 bases and the J gene lost 1 base, with 11 bases spanning the gap. As DNA, the CDR3 is TGTGCCAGCAGCCTGCAGGGTGGGAACACTGAAGCTTTCTTT. It is translated as CASSLQGGNTEAFF.

The chain couples TRBV18 to TRBJ2-3; the match to TRBD2 covers 15 bases. V dropped 1 base and J dropped 8; count of bases not matched to a gene: 4. The CDR3 consists of 16 residues. Per the germline V gene, CDR1 is KGHSH and CDR2 is LQKENI. The CDR3 loop reads CASSPRTSGGARTQYF. Here the CDR3 DNA reads TGTGCCAGCTCACCACGGACTAGCGGGGGGGCTCGTACGCAGTATTTT.

This rearrangement joins TRBV24-1 to TRBJ2-3; 8 bases map to TRBD1. Germline CDR1 and CDR2: KGHDR and SFDVKD. The ends lost 0 bases at V and 5 bases at J; junction bases unmatched: 3. The CDR3 runs to 15 residues. CDR3 DNA sequence: TGTGCCACCAGTGATTTGTACAGGGGGGTAGATACGCAGTATTTT. It translates to CATSDLYRGVDTQYF.